This entry describes one TCR beta chain. Germline values: CDR1 SGHTA, CDR2 FQGNSA. The CDR3 is 13 residues long. Trimming shortened V by 3 bases and J by 6 bases, and 6 bases separated the two germline ends. One Seattle source followed patients from active infection through their disease course. This entry is derived from a study of blood T cell repertoires in COVID-19. As for the study in general: PBMCs, B-cell-depleted T cells, or T cells were the source of the cDNA or gDNA that made up the material.

Here immunoSEQ multiplex PCR was the method, and the copy in TCRdb shows in-frame clones only, minus some. The sample has approximately 170,000 clones, roughly 88% seen once. Sequencing input: peripheral blood. This TCR derives from a man older than 75 with COVID-19, enrolled during active disease. This sequence joins TRBV7-2 and TRBJ1-6; no definite D call. The CDR3 DNA is TGTGCCAGCAGCTTTAGCAGTAATTCACCCCTCCACTTT. This codes for CASSFSSNSPLHF.